This T cell receptor (beta chain) is drawn from a study of blood T cell repertoires in COVID-19. Study-level information: Acute-phase and convalescent COVID-19 samples originated in the United States, Italy and Spain. PBMCs, B-cell-depleted T cells, or T cells were the source of the cDNA or gDNA that made up the material.

Study processing details: From reference gene primer amplification, estimates of nucleated cell counts were derived. Repertoires were generated with immunoSEQ multiplex PCR, while TCRdb's copy carries only in-frame clones and drops some. V and J calls and clone size are those listed in that table; D and trimming were worked out from the DNA. The repertoire includes 100,000 or so clones, about 76% of them detected once, and just under 20% sits in the top ten. The source is a woman in her sixties or seventies with acute or convalescent COVID-19. The sample comprised peripheral blood.

This CDR3 is CSVEMGPSSTDTQYF. CDR3 in DNA: TGCAGCGTTGAAATGGGGCCTTCTAGCACAGATACGCAGTATTTT. The chain links TRBV29-1 to TRBJ2-3; perhaps TRBD1 as D (5 bases). The CDR3 covers 15 residues. Per germline, CDR1 SQVTM and CDR2 ANQGSEA. Trimming removed 2 bases from V and 0 bases from J, with 12 bases in between.